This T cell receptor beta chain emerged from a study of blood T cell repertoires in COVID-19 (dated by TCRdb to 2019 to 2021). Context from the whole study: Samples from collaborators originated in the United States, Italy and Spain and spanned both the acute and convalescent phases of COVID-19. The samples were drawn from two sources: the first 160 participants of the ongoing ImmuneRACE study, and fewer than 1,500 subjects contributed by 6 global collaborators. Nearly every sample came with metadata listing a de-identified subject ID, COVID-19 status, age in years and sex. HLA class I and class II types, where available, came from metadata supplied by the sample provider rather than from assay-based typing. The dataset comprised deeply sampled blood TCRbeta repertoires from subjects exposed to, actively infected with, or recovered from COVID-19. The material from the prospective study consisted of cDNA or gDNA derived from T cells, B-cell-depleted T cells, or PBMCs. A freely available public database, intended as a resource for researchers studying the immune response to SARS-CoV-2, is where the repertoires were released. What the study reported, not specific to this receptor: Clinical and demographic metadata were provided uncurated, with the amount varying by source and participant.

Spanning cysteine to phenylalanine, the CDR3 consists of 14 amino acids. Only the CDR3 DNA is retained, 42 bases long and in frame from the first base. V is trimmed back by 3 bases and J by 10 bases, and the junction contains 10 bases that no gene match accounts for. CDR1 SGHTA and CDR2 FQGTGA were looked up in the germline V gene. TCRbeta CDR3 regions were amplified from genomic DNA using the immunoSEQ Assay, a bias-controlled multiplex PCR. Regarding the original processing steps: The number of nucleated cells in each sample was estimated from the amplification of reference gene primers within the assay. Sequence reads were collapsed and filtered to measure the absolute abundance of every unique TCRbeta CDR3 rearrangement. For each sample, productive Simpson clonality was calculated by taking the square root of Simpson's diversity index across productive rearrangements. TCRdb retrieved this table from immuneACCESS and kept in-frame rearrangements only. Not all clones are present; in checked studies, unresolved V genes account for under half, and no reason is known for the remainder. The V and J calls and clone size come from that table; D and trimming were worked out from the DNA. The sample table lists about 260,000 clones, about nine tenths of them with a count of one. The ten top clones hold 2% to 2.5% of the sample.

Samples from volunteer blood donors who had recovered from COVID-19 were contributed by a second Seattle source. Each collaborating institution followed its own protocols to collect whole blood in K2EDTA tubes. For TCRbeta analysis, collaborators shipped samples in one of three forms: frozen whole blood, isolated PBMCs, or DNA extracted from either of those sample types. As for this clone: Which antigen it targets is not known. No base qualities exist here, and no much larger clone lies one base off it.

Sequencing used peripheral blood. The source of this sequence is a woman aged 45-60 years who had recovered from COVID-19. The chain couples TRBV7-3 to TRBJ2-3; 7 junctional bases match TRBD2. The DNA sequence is TGTGCCAGCAGCTTGTTCTTTACTAGCGAGGCGCAGTATTTT. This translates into CASSLFFTSEAQYF.